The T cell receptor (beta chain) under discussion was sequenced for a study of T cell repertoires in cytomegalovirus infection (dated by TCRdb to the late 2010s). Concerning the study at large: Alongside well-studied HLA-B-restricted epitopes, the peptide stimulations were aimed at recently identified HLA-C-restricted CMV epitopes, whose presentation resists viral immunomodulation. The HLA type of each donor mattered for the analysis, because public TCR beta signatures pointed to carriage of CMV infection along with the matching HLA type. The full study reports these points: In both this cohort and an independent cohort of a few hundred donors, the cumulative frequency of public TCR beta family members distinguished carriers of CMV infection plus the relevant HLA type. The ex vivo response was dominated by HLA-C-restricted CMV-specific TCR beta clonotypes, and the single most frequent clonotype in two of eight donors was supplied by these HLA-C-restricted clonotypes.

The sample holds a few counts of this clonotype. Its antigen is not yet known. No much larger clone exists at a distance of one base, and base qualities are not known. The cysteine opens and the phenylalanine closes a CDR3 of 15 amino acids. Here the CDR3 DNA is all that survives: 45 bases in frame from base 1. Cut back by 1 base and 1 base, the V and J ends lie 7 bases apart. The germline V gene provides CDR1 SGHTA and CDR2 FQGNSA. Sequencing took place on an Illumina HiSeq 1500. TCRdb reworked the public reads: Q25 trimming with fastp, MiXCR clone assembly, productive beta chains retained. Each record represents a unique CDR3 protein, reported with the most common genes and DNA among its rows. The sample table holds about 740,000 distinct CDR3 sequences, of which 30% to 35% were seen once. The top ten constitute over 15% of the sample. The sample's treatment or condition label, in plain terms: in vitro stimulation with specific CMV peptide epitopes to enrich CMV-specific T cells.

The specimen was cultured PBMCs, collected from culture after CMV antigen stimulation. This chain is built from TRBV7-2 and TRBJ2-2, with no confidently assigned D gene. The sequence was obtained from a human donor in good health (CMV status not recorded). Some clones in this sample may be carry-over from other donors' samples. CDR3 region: CASSLGSLNTGELFF. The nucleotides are TGTGCCAGCAGCTTAGGGTCCCTGAACACCGGGGAGCTGTTTTTT.